Sequencing of this T cell receptor (beta chain) was carried out in a study of blood T cell repertoires in COVID-19 (dated by TCRdb to 2020 to 2022). Turning to the overall study: Collaborator samples came from the United States, Italy and Spain and covered acute and convalescent phases of COVID-19. Where available, HLA class I and class II types were taken from metadata supplied by the sample provider and were not determined by assay-based typing. A freely available public database, intended as a resource for researchers studying the immune response to SARS-CoV-2, is where the repertoires were released. Samples came from the ongoing ImmuneRACE study (first 160 participants) plus 1,254 subjects from 6 global collaborators. Sample metadata almost always included a de-identified subject ID, COVID-19 status, age in years and sex. Subjects who had been exposed to COVID-19, were actively infected with it, or had recovered from it provided the deeply sampled blood TCRbeta repertoires that made up the dataset. The material from the prospective study consisted of cDNA or gDNA derived from T cells, B-cell-depleted T cells, or PBMCs.

Including cysteine and phenylalanine, the CDR3 has 14 amino acids. Only the CDR3 portion is preserved as DNA: 42 bases, with reading frame beginning at the first base. The germline V gene supplies CDR1 MRHNA and CDR2 SNTAGT. For this chain, trimming is 2 bases at the V end and 9 bases at the J end, and the number of junction bases without a gene match is 0. TCRbeta CDR3 regions were amplified from genomic DNA using the immunoSEQ Assay, a bias-controlled multiplex PCR. The paper's data handling went like this. Within the assay, amplification of reference gene primers was used to estimate how many nucleated cells each sample contained. To quantify the absolute abundance of each unique TCRbeta CDR3 rearrangement, sequence reads were collapsed and filtered. For each sample, productive Simpson clonality was calculated as the square root of Simpson's diversity index across productive rearrangements. The table comes from immuneACCESS by way of TCRdb, which keeps in-frame sequences with V and J called. Part of the clones is missing from these tables; in studies checked, under half for an unresolved V gene and the rest for unknown reasons. V and J calls and clone size are as listed in that table; D and trimming were resolved from the DNA. In this sample the table shows under 250,000 clones, 65% to 90% of which occur a single time. Of the sample, 4.5% to 6% is held by the ten largest clones.

At one collaborating source in Seattle, patients were enrolled during active infection and were followed longitudinally through the course of disease. Whole blood was collected in K2EDTA tubes by collaborating institutions according to the institutions' own protocols. Collaborator samples were shipped for TCRbeta analysis as frozen whole blood, isolated PBMCs, or DNA extracted from either sample type. Study-level results and caveats: How much clinical and demographic metadata was included differed by source and by participant, and the metadata was provided uncurated.

The sample holds a few counts of this clone. It has no known antigen specificity. No base quality values were provided; no much bigger clone lies one nucleotide off. The sequence links TRBV6-4 to TRBJ1-6; TRBD1 aligns with 11 central bases. Input material: peripheral blood. This TCR derives from a man aged 45 to 65 with COVID-19, enrolled during active disease. The bases read TGTGCCAGCAGTGACGGACAGGGGGCTTCACCCCTCCACTTT. It is translated as CASSDGQGASPLHF.